The subject of this entry is one T cell receptor beta chain. This CDR3 has 16 amino acids. V lost 3 bases, J lost 3 bases, and 15 bases lay in between. The data derive from a study of blood T cell repertoires in COVID-19. Study-wide context: The United States, Italy and Spain were the sources of the acute and convalescent COVID-19 samples.

Using immunoSEQ multiplex PCR, the repertoire was profiled, and TCRdb retains in-frame clones only, with some absent. The table records 150,000 to 200,000 clones, roughly 86% of them present only once. The sequencing input was peripheral blood. This clonotype originated in a man between 65 and 79 years old with acute or convalescent COVID-19. V gene TRBV23-1 combines with J gene TRBJ1-5; the D is unclear. TRBV23-1 carries the ORF label, with uncertain function. This CDR3 reads CASSHKVRVSNQPQHF. In DNA form, the CDR3 reads TGCGCCAGCAGTCACAAGGTTCGGGTTTCCAATCAGCCCCAGCATTTT.